This T cell receptor (beta chain) was observed in a study of TIL therapy for anti-PD-1-resistant metastatic lung cancer. General study findings and limits: Treatment-naive, never-smoker and oncogene-addicted patients were overrepresented in this highly selected cohort. Many TIL product clones were absent from baseline tumor, suggesting clonal contraction.

The time point was: pre-treatment sample, taken before nivolumab and TIL therapy. The tumor samples were excised metastases, mostly pleural nodules or supraclavicular lymph nodes. Patients then received nivolumab; progressors got lymphodepletion, TIL and IL-2. On this clone: The antigen remains undetermined.

The germline V and J ends were trimmed by 3 bases and 3 bases, with 6 bases remaining between them. Germline V gene lookup returns CDR1 SEHNR and CDR2 FQNEAQ (reference sequence). This CDR3 has 13 residues. Sequencing used immunoSEQ v3. Sequencing was performed with immunoSEQ multiplex PCR; in TCRdb, only in-frame clones are kept and a portion is missing. The table includes under 7,000 clones, about 67% detected once. The V call is TRBV7-9, the J call TRBJ2-1; D uncertain. This sequence was found in a person aged 30 to 80 with non-small cell lung cancer. The material sequenced was tumor tissue, taken at baseline. CDR3 nucleotides: TGTGCCAGCAGCTTGGCAAACTACAATGAGCAGTTCTTC. Its protein product is CASSLANYNEQFF.